A single sample is the source of the 8 T cell receptor beta chains below, sequenced in a study of CD8 T cells in Susac syndrome. RNA in amounts of roughly 0.5 to 1 ug was reverse transcribed with random hexamers. MiXCR was run by TCRdb on the immunoSEQ multiplex PCR reads, yielding one entry per CDR3 protein. The profile shows around 190,000 distinct CDR3 sequences, about 94% of them singletons. Sequencing input: CD4+ T cells from PBMCs. The origin of the receptors is a human donor in good health.

The rearrangement links TRBV5-1 to TRBJ2-7, with 7 bases aligning to TRBD2. Looked up from germline, CDR1 is SGHRS and CDR2 is YFSETQ. V gave up 4 bases and J gave up 3 bases; unmatched junction bases: 10. This CDR3 comprises 15 residues. The CDR3 sequence is CASSGEGSSIYEQYF. The CDR3 DNA reads TGCGCCAGCAGCGGGGAGGGGAGTTCAATCTACGAGCAGTACTTC.

The chain carries TRBV18 and TRBJ2-2, with TRBD1 identical over 7 bases. This CDR3 is built from 14 residues. V was pared by 8 bases and J by 7 bases, with 10 bases of the junction left unmatched. Germline CDR1 reads KGHSH; CDR2 reads LQKENI. CDR3 region: CASGPGQWSGELFF. For the CDR3, the DNA is TGTGCCAGCGGTCCGGGACAGTGGAGCGGGGAGCTGTTTTTT.

V is TRBV20-1 and J is TRBJ2-1; 13 bases align to TRBD2. V dropped 5 bases and J dropped 4; count of bases not matched to a gene: 2. There are 14 residues in the CDR3. In germline, CDR1 is DFQATT, CDR2 SNEGSKA (reference sequence). This CDR3 is CSAWGLAGYNEQFF. Here the CDR3 DNA reads TGCAGTGCTTGGGGACTAGCGGGGTACAATGAGCAGTTCTTC.

The genes are TRBV18 and TRBJ2-1, with TRBD2 matching 8 bases. Germline assignment: CDR1 KGHSH and CDR2 LQKENI. V gave up 6 bases and J gave up 9 bases; unmatched junction bases: 4. CDR3 length equals 12 residues. The CDR3 bases are TGTGCCAGCTCGCCGGCGGGAGGTGAGCAGTTCTTC. It is translated as CASSPAGGEQFF.

The rearrangement joins TRBV13 to TRBJ2-3; 7 bases map to TRBD2. Germline V CDR1 and CDR2: PRHDT, FYEKMQ (reference sequence). J lost 4 bases, V lost 1 base, and 8 bases had no gene match. The CDR3 spans 16 residues. The CDR3 is CASSLARAGAADTQYF. CDR3 nucleotides: TGTGCCAGCAGCTTAGCGCGGGCGGGAGCGGCAGATACGCAGTATTTT.

The V call is TRBV10-3, the J call TRBJ2-1; TRBD2 agrees at 10 bases. This CDR3 has 14 amino acids. With V trimmed by 5 bases and J by 10 bases, 8 bases remained unmatched. Germline CDR1 reads ENHRY; CDR2 reads SYGVKD. This chain's CDR3 is CAISPAGGIGEQFF. The CDR3 DNA follows: TGTGCCATCAGTCCAGCGGGAGGGATTGGGGAGCAGTTCTTC.

The gene calls are TRBV20-1 and TRBJ2-3; D may be TRBD2 (6 bases). Per the germline V gene, CDR1 is DFQATT and CDR2 is SNEGSKA (reference sequence). CDR3 size: 14 residues. V was trimmed by 0 bases and J by 5 bases, leaving 12 bases between them. CDR3 amino acids: CSARDTKRVDTQYF. For the CDR3, the DNA is TGCAGTGCTAGAGATACAAAGCGGGTAGATACGCAGTATTTT.

Regarding this clonotype: The junction does not match germline at one end; this may be a read error. V is TRBV7-7 and J is TRBJ2-5; 11 nucleotides agree with TRBD2. The CDR3 spans 15 residues. The germline V gene has CDR1 SSHAT and CDR2 FNYEAQ (reference sequence). The CDR3 bases are TGTGCTAGCAGCTTACAAGGACTAGCGGGAGAGACCCAGTACTTC. Translating gives CASSLQGLAGETQYF.